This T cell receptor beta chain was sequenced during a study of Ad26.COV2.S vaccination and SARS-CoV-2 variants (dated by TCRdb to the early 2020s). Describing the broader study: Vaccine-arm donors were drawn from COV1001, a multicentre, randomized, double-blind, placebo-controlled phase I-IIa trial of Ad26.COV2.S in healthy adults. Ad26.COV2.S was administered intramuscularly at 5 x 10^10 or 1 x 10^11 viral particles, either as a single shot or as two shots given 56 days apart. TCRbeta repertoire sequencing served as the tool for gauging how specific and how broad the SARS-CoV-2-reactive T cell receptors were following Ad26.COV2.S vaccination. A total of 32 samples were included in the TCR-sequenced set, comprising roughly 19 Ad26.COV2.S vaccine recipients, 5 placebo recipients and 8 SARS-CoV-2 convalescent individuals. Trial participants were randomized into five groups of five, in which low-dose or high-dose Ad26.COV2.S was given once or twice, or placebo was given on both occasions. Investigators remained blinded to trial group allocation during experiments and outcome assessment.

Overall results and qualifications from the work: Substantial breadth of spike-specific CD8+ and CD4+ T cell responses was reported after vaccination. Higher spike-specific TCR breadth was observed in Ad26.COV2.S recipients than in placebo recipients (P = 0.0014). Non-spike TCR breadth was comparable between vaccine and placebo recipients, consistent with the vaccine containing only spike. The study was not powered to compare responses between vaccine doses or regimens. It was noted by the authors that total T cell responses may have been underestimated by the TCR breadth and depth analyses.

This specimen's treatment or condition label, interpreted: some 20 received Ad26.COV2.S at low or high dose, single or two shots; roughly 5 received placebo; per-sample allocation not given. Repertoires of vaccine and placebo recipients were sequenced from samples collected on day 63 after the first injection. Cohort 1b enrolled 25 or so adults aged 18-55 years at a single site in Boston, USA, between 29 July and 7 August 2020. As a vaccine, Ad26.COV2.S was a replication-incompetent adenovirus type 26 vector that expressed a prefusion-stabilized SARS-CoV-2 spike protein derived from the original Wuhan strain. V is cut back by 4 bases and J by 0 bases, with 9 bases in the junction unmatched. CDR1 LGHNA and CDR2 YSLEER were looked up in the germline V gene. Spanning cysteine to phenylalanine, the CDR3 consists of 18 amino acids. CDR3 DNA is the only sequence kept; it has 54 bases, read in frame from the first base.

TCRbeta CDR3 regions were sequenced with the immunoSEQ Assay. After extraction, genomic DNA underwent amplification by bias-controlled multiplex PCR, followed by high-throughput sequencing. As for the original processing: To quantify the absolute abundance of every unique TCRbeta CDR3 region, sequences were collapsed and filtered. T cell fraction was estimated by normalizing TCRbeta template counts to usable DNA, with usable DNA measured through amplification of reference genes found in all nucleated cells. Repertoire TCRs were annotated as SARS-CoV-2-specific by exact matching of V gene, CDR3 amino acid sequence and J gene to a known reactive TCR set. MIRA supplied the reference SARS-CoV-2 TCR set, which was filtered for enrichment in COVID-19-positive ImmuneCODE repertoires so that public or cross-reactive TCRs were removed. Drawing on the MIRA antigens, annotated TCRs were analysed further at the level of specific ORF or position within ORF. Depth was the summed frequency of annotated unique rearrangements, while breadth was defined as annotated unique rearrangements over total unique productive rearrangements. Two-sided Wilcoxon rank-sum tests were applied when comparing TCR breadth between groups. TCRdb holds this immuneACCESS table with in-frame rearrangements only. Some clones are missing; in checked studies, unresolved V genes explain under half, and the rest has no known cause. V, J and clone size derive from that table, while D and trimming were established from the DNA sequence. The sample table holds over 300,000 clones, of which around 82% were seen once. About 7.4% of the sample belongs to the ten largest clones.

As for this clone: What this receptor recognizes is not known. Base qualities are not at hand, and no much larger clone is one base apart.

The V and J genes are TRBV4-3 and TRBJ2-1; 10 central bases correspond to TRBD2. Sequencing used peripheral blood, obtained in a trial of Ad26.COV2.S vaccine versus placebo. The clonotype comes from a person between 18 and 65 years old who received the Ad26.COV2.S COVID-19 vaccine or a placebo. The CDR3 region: CASSRQISGGGSYNEQFF. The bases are TGCGCCAGCAGCCGACAGATCAGCGGGGGGGGCTCCTACAATGAGCAGTTCTTC.